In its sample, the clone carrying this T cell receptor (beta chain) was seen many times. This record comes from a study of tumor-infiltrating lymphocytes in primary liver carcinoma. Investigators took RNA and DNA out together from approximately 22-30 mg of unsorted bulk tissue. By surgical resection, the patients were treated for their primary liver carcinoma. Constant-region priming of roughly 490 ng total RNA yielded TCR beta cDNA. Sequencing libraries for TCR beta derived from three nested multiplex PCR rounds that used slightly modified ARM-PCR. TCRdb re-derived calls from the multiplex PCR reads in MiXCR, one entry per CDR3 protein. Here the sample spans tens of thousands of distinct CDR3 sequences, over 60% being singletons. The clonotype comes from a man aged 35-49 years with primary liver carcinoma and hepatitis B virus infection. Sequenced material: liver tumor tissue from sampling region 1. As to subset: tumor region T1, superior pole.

The CDR3 DNA is TGTGCCAGCAGTTTTTTACTAGCGGGAGTGGATACGCAGTATTTT. This gives the protein CASSFLLAGVDTQYF. J is TRBJ2-3 and V is TRBV12-3 or TRBV12-4; 11 nucleotides align to TRBD2. V lost 3 bases to trimming and J lost 6 bases; unmatched junction nucleotides: 5. The CDR3 loop spans 15 amino acids.